Listed below are T cell receptor beta chains from one sample, sequenced in a study of blood T cell repertoires in COVID-19. Assay used: immunoSEQ multiplex PCR; TCRdb lists only in-frame clones, some missing. The data hold about 360,000 clones, with roughly four fifths observed a single time. The specimen was peripheral blood. The receptors come from a human donor with acute or convalescent COVID-19. The donor label of this sample is uncertain. Each CDR3 is given with its conserved first and last residue. Fields, in order: clone size, J gene, D gene, V gene, CDR3 protein, CDR3 DNA. A D gene is named only where the DNA matches it firmly. Clone sizes are given selectively: once, few, many, or a class where the clone is expanded.

clone size: -; J gene: TRBJ2-1; D gene: TRBD1; V gene: TRBV18; CDR3 protein: CASSRGQGAEQFF; CDR3 DNA: TGTGCCAGCTCCCGAGGGCAGGGGGCTGAGCAGTTCTTC
clone size: -; J gene: TRBJ2-7; D gene: TRBD2; V gene: TRBV7-2; CDR3 protein: CASSLALAGVMAEQYF; CDR3 DNA: TGTGCCAGCAGCTTAGCGCTTGCGGGAGTCATGGCCGAGCAGTACTTC
clone size: -; J gene: TRBJ1-2; D gene: TRBD1; V gene: TRBV5-1; CDR3 protein: CASSSNPGGRDYGYTF; CDR3 DNA: TGCGCCAGCAGCTCCAACCCAGGGGGCCGGGACTATGGCTACACCTTC
clone size: -; J gene: TRBJ1-4; D gene: -; V gene: TRBV11-2; CDR3 protein: CASSSRTNEKLFF; CDR3 DNA: TGTGCCAGCAGCAGCCGGACTAATGAAAAACTGTTTTTT
clone size: -; J gene: TRBJ1-6; D gene: -; V gene: TRBV11-2; CDR3 protein: CASSLGLTGRPDSPLHF; CDR3 DNA: TGTGCCAGCAGCTTAGGCCTCACCGGGAGGCCGGATTCACCCCTCCACTTT
clone size: -; J gene: TRBJ1-5; D gene: -; V gene: TRBV18; CDR3 protein: CASSPSAGINQPQHF; CDR3 DNA: TGTGCCAGCTCACCTTCGGCAGGGATAAATCAGCCCCAGCATTTT
clone size: few; J gene: TRBJ2-1; D gene: TRBD2; V gene: TRBV7-9; CDR3 protein: CASSLAGGRRNEQFF; CDR3 DNA: TGTGCCAGCAGCCTAGCGGGGGGAAGGCGGAATGAGCAGTTCTTC
clone size: -; J gene: TRBJ2-1; D gene: TRBD2; V gene: TRBV18; CDR3 protein: CASSPASGGAINEQFF; CDR3 DNA: TGTGCCAGCTCACCGGCTAGCGGGGGGGCGATCAATGAGCAGTTCTTC
clone size: -; J gene: TRBJ2-7; D gene: -; V gene: TRBV7-2; CDR3 protein: CASSRRGGAGMDEQYF; CDR3 DNA: TGTGCCAGCAGTAGGAGGGGGGGTGCCGGGATGGACGAGCAGTACTTC
clone size: -; J gene: TRBJ1-2; D gene: TRBD1; V gene: TRBV28; CDR3 protein: CASSGDSGYGYTF; CDR3 DNA: TGTGCCAGCAGTGGGGACAGTGGATATGGCTACACCTTC
clone size: -; J gene: TRBJ2-5; D gene: TRBD1; V gene: TRBV28; CDR3 protein: CASSRDRGETQYF; CDR3 DNA: TGTGCCAGCAGTAGGGACAGGGGAGAGACCCAGTACTTC
clone size: -; J gene: TRBJ2-2; D gene: TRBD1; V gene: TRBV5-1; CDR3 protein: CASSFTGTGGPSRYTGELFF; CDR3 DNA: TGCGCCAGCAGCTTCACCGGGACAGGGGGCCCCTCTAGATACACCGGGGAGCTGTTTTTT
clone size: once; J gene: TRBJ1-2; D gene: TRBD1; V gene: TRBV29-1; CDR3 protein: CSGGMGDRFGYTF; CDR3 DNA: TGCAGCGGGGGGATGGGGGACAGGTTTGGCTACACCTTC
clone size: -; J gene: TRBJ2-1; D gene: TRBD2; V gene: TRBV18; CDR3 protein: CASSQRDQYNEQFF; CDR3 DNA: TGTGCCAGCTCACAGCGGGACCAGTACAATGAGCAGTTCTTC
clone size: few; J gene: TRBJ1-2; D gene: -; V gene: TRBV19; CDR3 protein: CAVKMGHGGADYGYTF; CDR3 DNA: TGTGCCGTAAAAATGGGACATGGGGGCGCGGACTATGGCTACACCTTC
clone size: -; J gene: TRBJ2-7; D gene: TRBD1; V gene: TRBV4-1; CDR3 protein: CASSQAQGASYEQYF; CDR3 DNA: TGCGCCAGCAGCCAAGCGCAGGGGGCTTCCTACGAGCAGTACTTC
clone size: -; J gene: TRBJ1-6; D gene: -; V gene: TRBV4-1; CDR3 protein: CASSQEDTNSPLHF; CDR3 DNA: TGCGCCAGCAGCCAAGAGGACACGAATTCACCCCTCCACTTT
clone size: -; J gene: TRBJ2-5; D gene: -; V gene: TRBV29-1; CDR3 protein: CSVVRTIQETQYF; CDR3 DNA: TGCAGCGTTGTAAGGACAATCCAAGAGACCCAGTACTTC
clone size: few; J gene: TRBJ2-7; D gene: TRBD1; V gene: TRBV18; CDR3 protein: CASSPTGAHYEQYF; CDR3 DNA: TGTGCCAGCTCACCGACAGGGGCCCATTACGAGCAGTACTTC
clone size: few; J gene: TRBJ1-2; D gene: -; V gene: TRBV2; CDR3 protein: CASRRQTTNYGYTF; CDR3 DNA: TGTGCCAGCAGGAGACAGACAACTAACTATGGCTACACCTTC
clone size: -; J gene: TRBJ2-5; D gene: TRBD2; V gene: TRBV10-3; CDR3 protein: CAIGRTGGQGETQYF; CDR3 DNA: TGTGCCATCGGACGAACGGGGGGGCAAGGAGAGACCCAGTACTTC
clone size: -; J gene: TRBJ2-1; D gene: TRBD2; V gene: TRBV3-1/TRBV3-2; CDR3 protein: CASSPIAGGRGEQFF; CDR3 DNA: TGTGCCAGCAGCCCAATAGCGGGGGGGCGTGGTGAGCAGTTCTTC
clone size: -; J gene: TRBJ1-4; D gene: -; V gene: TRBV19; CDR3 protein: CASSIDPRRTNEKLFF; CDR3 DNA: TGTGCCAGTAGTATAGATCCCCGGCGGACTAATGAAAAACTGTTTTTT
clone size: -; J gene: TRBJ2-7; D gene: TRBD1; V gene: TRBV28; CDR3 protein: CASSSAGTGGHEQYF; CDR3 DNA: TGTGCCAGCAGTTCCGCCGGGACAGGGGGACACGAGCAGTACTTC